The following is a T cell receptor (beta chain) sequence with its context. The sample is drawn from a study of blood T cell repertoires in COVID-19. Some clones are missing from TCRdb's copy, which holds only in-frame ones; the method was immunoSEQ multiplex PCR. Of under 250,000 clones listed, over 75% are singletons. V was clipped by 6 bases and J by 5 bases; unmatched bases: 14. Germline V CDR1 and CDR2: MNHEY, SVGEGT. The CDR3 is 17 amino acids. The sample comprised peripheral blood. This TCR derives from a man in his fifties or sixties with COVID-19, enrolled during active disease. The rearrangement joins TRBV6-2 or TRBV6-3 to TRBJ2-4; 9 bases map to TRBD1. This CDR3 is CASSPDRGGLRENIQYF. The CDR3 coding sequence is TGTGCCAGCAGCCCGGACAGGGGAGGATTAAGGGAAAACATTCAGTACTTC.